The 7 T cell receptor beta chains presented below share a single source sample, sequenced in a study of molecular identifiers for immune sequencing clone quantification. MiXCR, applied by TCRdb to the PCR reads, yields one record per CDR3 protein. Among around 300,000 distinct CDR3 sequences listed, under 25% were seen once. The sequenced sample consisted of naive CD8+ T cells from blood, with Jurkat cell RNA spiked in. Subset described: FACS-sorted CD8+CD4-CCR7+CD45RA+ naive T cells. These receptors were collected from a human donor in good health. Some libraries in this study had Jurkat cell RNA spiked in.

This clonotype was observed a few times. The rearrangement joins TRBV6-2 or TRBV6-3 to TRBJ1-2, with TRBD1 matching 9 bases. Germline assignment: CDR1 MNHEY and CDR2 SVGEGT. This CDR3 has 18 amino acids. J was trimmed by 0 bases and V by 2 bases; bases with no gene match: 10. CDR3 sequence: CASSYTRDREAANYGYTF. DNA for the CDR3: TGTGCCAGCAGTTACACCCGGGACAGGGAAGCGGCTAACTATGGCTACACCTTC.

With regard to this clonotype: Germline is not matched at one junction end, which may reflect a read error. The gene calls are TRBV7-6 and TRBJ2-7; 8 positions agree with TRBD1. Per the germline V gene, CDR1 is SGHVS and CDR2 is FNYEAQ. The CDR3 is made up of 13 amino acids. DNA for the CDR3: TGTGCCAGCAGCTTATCAGGGGGCGGCGCGCAGTCCTTC. This codes for CASSLSGGGAQSF.

The rearrangement uses TRBV12-3 or TRBV12-4 and TRBJ2-2; D is perhaps TRBD1 or TRBD2 (6 bases each). CDR3 length: 15 amino acids. Trimming left V 9 bases short and J 6 bases short, with 20 bases between. CDR3 DNA sequence: TGTGCCAGTCTGGGTGGAGGGGGAATCGCCGGGGAGCTGTTTTTT. It is translated as CASLGGGGIAGELFF.

This clonotype has a count of ten or more. The chain combines TRBV5-1 with TRBJ2-7; D tentatively reads TRBD1 or TRBD2 (5 bases each). Germline V lookup: CDR1 SGHRS, CDR2 YFSETQ. Trimming took 3 bases from V and 3 from J, leaving 13 bases between them. The CDR3 totals 14 residues. CDR3 sequence: CASSYRDGRYEQYF. The CDR3, as DNA: TGCGCCAGCAGCTACCGGGACGGACGCTACGAGCAGTACTTC.

Details on this clonotype: A read error may be the cause here, since a much bigger clone is one base away. This sequence joins TRBV29-1 and TRBJ1-2; D call uncertain. CDR1 SQVTM and CDR2 ANQGSEA come from the germline V gene. The CDR3 runs to 11 residues. Here the CDR3 DNA reads TGCAGCGCTGAAGAGGTGTCAGGCTACACCTTC. Amino acids: CSAEEVSGYTF.

About this clonotype itself: A read error may explain this, as a much larger clone is one base away. The chain is built from TRBV4-3 and TRBJ1-2, with D maybe TRBD1 (5 bases). CDR3 size: 16 residues. Germline CDR1 reads LGHNA; CDR2 reads YSLEER. CDR3: CASGQGLGEFVYGYTF. Written as DNA, the CDR3 is TGCGCCAGCGGCCAAGGTTTAGGGGAGTTCGTCTATGGCTACACCTTC.

Points on this clonotype: A read error may explain this, as a much larger clone is one base away. The chain links TRBV7-9 to TRBJ1-2, with 7 bases aligning to TRBD1. Looked up from germline, CDR1 is SEHNR and CDR2 is FQNEAQ (reference sequence). V dropped 1 base and J dropped 3; count of bases not matched to a gene: 5. This CDR3 region has 15 residues. DNA for the CDR3: TGTGCCAGCAGCTTAGTAGGGGGCGAGGACTATGGCTACACCTTC. It yields the protein CASSLVGGEDYGYTF.